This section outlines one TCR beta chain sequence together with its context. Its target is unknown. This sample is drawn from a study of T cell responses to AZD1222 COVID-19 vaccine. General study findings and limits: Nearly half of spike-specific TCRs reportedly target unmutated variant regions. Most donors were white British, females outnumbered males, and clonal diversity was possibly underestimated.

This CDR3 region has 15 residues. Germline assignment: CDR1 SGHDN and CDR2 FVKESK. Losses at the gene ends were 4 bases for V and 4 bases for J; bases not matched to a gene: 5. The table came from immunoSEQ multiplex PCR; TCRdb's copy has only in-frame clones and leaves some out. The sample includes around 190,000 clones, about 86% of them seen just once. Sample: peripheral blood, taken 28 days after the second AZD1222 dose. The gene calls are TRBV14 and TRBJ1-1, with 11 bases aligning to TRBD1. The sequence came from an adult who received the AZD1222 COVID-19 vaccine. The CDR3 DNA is TGTGCCAGCAGCCTACGGACAGGGGGCGGCACTGAAGCTTTCTTT. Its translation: CASSLRTGGGTEAFF.